This entry features one T cell receptor (beta chain) sequence. Its matching antigen is unknown. This entry belongs to a study of OX40 agonist ivuxolimab in advanced cancers. About the research overall: The drug used for patients, ivuxolimab, was an agonistic anti-OX40 (CD134) antibody. At doses from 0.01 to 10 mg/kg, patients were given intravenous ivuxolimab every 2 weeks. Under the entry rules, prior anti-PD-1, anti-PD-L1 or anti-CTLA-4 therapy was allowed, and more than 35% had some.

Data came from immunoSEQ multiplex PCR; TCRdb stores just in-frame clones and leaves some out. The table includes roughly 100,000 clones, about 85% detected once. General study findings and limits: Clonal expansion was seen in CD4+ and CD8+ blood T cells by week 6 at 0.1 to 3.0 mg/kg.

This CDR3 contains 15 residues. Trimming pared 0 bases from V and 9 bases from J, leaving 16 bases between. CDR1 SGHDT and CDR2 YYEEEE come from the germline V gene. Sequencing used CD4+ or CD8+ T cells sorted from blood, obtained in a trial of the OX40 agonist ivuxolimab. The sequence came from an adult with an advanced solid tumor such as melanoma, head and neck, liver or kidney cancer. The chain combines TRBV5-6 with TRBJ2-1, with a possible D match to TRBD2 (5 bases). The chain's CDR3 is CASSLDLSSRSEQFF. In DNA, the CDR3 is TGTGCCAGCAGCTTGGATTTGTCTAGCCGCAGTGAGCAGTTCTTC.